This entry is about one TCR beta chain. With V trimmed by 4 bases and J by 9 bases, 6 bases remained unmatched. There are 13 residues in the CDR3. Germline lookup yields CDR1 SGHRS and CDR2 YFSETQ. 13 Jbeta primers and 60 Vbeta primers were used for the PCR. Generated by immunoSEQ multiplex PCR, the TCRdb table keeps only in-frame clones and is missing some. The sample contains over 120,000 clones, around four fifths of which appear only once. The data are from a study of cytomegalovirus exposure and HLA in healthy donors. This receptor was obtained from a young man in good health and CMV-seropositive. This chain connects TRBV5-1 to TRBJ2-1; TRBD1 matches 8 bases. Sequenced: PBMCs. The CDR3 DNA is TGCGCCAGCAGCGCGTCAGGGGGCTCTGAGCAGTTCTTC. Amino acids: CASSASGGSEQFF.